This passage covers 11 T cell receptor beta chains from one sample sequenced in a study of control samples from healthy donors and cancer patients. The repertoire was sequenced with immunoSEQ multiplex PCR; TCRdb's copy has only in-frame clones and lacks some. The sample shows 180,000 or so clones, 75% to 95% of them seen only once. The sample consisted of blood. These receptors all stem from a woman in her thirties in good health.

J is TRBJ2-3 and V is TRBV11-2, with TRBD2 matching 10 bases. V was pared by 8 bases and J by 1 base, with 0 bases of the junction left unmatched. The CDR3 has 13 residues. CDR1 SGHAT and CDR2 FQNNGV come from the germline V gene. The CDR3 is CASGTSGTDTQYF. The CDR3 coding sequence is TGTGCCAGCGGGACTAGCGGCACAGATACGCAGTATTTT.

This chain's CDR3 is CATSDLQHNEQFF. CDR3 coding DNA: TGTGCCACCAGTGATTTGCAACACAATGAGCAGTTCTTC. This chain uses TRBV24-1 with TRBJ2-1; D gene uncertain. The V and J ends lost 0 bases and 5 bases respectively, with 4 bases between them. CDR3 size: 13 residues. CDR1 is KGHDR, CDR2 SFDVKD, per germline.

The chain couples TRBV24-1 to TRBJ1-5; 10 bases line up with TRBD1. CDR3 length: 15 residues. The ends lost 3 bases at V and 5 bases at J; junction bases unmatched: 3. The germline gives CDR1 KGHDR, CDR2 SFDVKD. This CDR3 reads CATSDAGTGDQPQHF. DNA of the CDR3: TGTGCCACCAGTGATGCCGGGACAGGGGATCAGCCCCAGCATTTT.

The chain has TRBV5-4 and TRBJ2-2; D assignment may be TRBD1 or TRBD2 (5 bases each). Trimming pared 4 bases from V and 6 bases from J, leaving 10 bases between. Per the germline V gene, CDR1 is SGHNT and CDR2 is YYREEE (reference sequence). The CDR3 spans 13 residues. In nucleotides, the CDR3 is TGTGCCAGCAGCGCCAGGGAGTCCGGGGAGCTGTTTTTT. Translating it yields CASSARESGELFF.

The sample holds one count of this clone. The DNA for the CDR3 is TGCAGTGCTAGCGTTCAGAGTGGCTACACCTTC. As protein: CSASVQSGYTF. The chain has TRBV20-1 and TRBJ1-2, with D unclear. V was clipped by 3 bases and J by 7 bases, with 9 bases between them. In germline, CDR1 is DFQATT, CDR2 SNEGSKA (reference sequence). This CDR3 comprises 11 residues.

The chain employs TRBV6-6 and TRBJ2-3, with a possible D match to TRBD1 (6 bases). In germline, CDR1 is MNHNY, CDR2 SVGAGI (reference sequence). This CDR3 region has 12 residues. Trimming cost V 5 bases and J 5 bases, with 8 bases left between them. CDR3 amino acids: CASSRQEDTQYF. CDR3 coding DNA: TGTGCCAGCAGTCGACAGGAAGATACGCAGTATTTT.

The rearrangement links TRBV19 to TRBJ2-1; D is perhaps TRBD2 (6 bases). This CDR3 is 15 amino acids long. Deletions cut 5 bases from V and 0 bases from J, with 11 bases between. The germline CDR1 and CDR2 sequences are LNHDA and SQIVND (reference sequence). Written as DNA, the CDR3 is TGTGCCAGTAGTGTGCTAGCGTTCTCCTACAATGAGCAGTTCTTC. It specifies CASSVLAFSYNEQFF.

This sequence joins TRBV5-1 and TRBJ2-7; 10 positions agree with TRBD2. Losses at the gene ends were 1 base for V and 0 bases for J; bases not matched to a gene: 7. The CDR3 spans 17 residues. Germline V gene data show CDR1 as SGHRS and CDR2 as YFSETQ. Here the CDR3 reads CASSLRDSGGLSYEQYF. CDR3 DNA sequence: TGCGCCAGCAGCTTGAGGGATAGCGGGGGGCTCTCCTACGAGCAGTACTTC.

The chain combines TRBV4-3 with TRBJ2-7; D is uncertain. Germline lookup yields CDR1 LGHNA and CDR2 YSLEER. Trimming cost V 0 bases and J 3 bases, with 6 bases left between them. This CDR3 has 13 amino acids. The CDR3 here is CASSQDQLYEQYF. CDR3 bases: TGCGCCAGCAGCCAAGATCAGCTCTACGAGCAGTACTTC.

A single count supports this clone. Other nucleotide sequences in the sample specify the same CDR3. The V gene is TRBV7-2, the J gene TRBJ1-2; perhaps TRBD1 as D (5 bases). V was shortened by 4 bases and J by 4 bases, with 10 bases between the two germline ends. The germline gives CDR1 SGHTA, CDR2 FQGNSA. The CDR3 totals 13 residues. CDR3 in amino acids: CASSSQGTYGYTF. The CDR3 bases are TGTGCCAGCAGCTCCCAGGGTACCTATGGCTACACCTTC.

This chain connects TRBV4-3 to TRBJ2-1; 10 bases map to TRBD2. Germline values: CDR1 LGHNA, CDR2 YSLEER. CDR3 length equals 16 residues. Trimming removed 0 bases from V and 4 bases from J; junction bases left unmatched: 3. The CDR3 sequence: CASSQETAGGYNEQFF. As DNA, the CDR3 is TGCGCCAGCAGCCAAGAGACAGCGGGAGGGTACAATGAGCAGTTCTTC.